This T cell receptor beta chain comes out of a study of blood T cells in healthy people across ages. The authors ran a second PCR of roughly 6 to 12 cycles using a sample-barcoded 5' primer and a J-beta primer mix. Any given sample supplied a minimum of 2.5 million CDR3-containing paired-end reads. TCRdb passed the 5' RACE reads through MiXCR, listing each CDR3 protein once. This sample has 850,000 to 1,000,000 distinct CDR3 sequences; under 50% occur once, and the top ten carry around 15%. V lost 1 base and J 6 bases, leaving 13 bases between the germline ends. Germline CDR1 LGHDT, CDR2 YNNKEL (reference sequence). This CDR3 contains 15 residues.

The TCR originated in a man in his thirties or forties in good health. The sample comprised blood. The rearrangement joins TRBV3-1 to TRBJ2-1; D unresolved. The CDR3: CASSQGGGTRNEQFF. CDR3 DNA sequence: TGTGCCAGCAGCCAAGGTGGCGGAACACGCAATGAGCAGTTCTTC.